This TCR beta chain is from a study of blood T cells in healthy people across ages. Across the study: With template switching, about one barcoded beta molecule was captured per two T cells. Study results and caveats: Not knowing donor CMV status may have confounded expanded clonotype changes.

Primed by a sample-barcoded 5' primer and a J-beta primer mix, a second PCR proceeded for about 6 to 12 cycles. TCRdb used MiXCR to reprocess the 5' RACE reads, holding one entry per CDR3 protein. The data show roughly 650,000 distinct CDR3 sequences, about 30% seen once. This CDR3 has 17 amino acids. Germline V CDR1 and CDR2: SGHRS, YFSETQ. V lost 1 base, J lost 7 bases, and 11 bases stayed unmatched. As regards this clonotype: Its antigen remains unknown.

The draw of peripheral blood yielded roughly 9.1 milliliters from each donor. No fewer than 7 million PBMCs went into each sample. Sequencing used blood. This TCR came from a woman at least 80 years old in good health. The chain employs TRBV5-1 and TRBJ2-7, with 13 bases lining up with TRBD2. In nucleotides, the CDR3 is TGCGCCAGCAGCTTGACTAGCGGGGGGGCACACTACAATGAGCAGTACTTC. Translation: CASSLTSGGAHYNEQYF.